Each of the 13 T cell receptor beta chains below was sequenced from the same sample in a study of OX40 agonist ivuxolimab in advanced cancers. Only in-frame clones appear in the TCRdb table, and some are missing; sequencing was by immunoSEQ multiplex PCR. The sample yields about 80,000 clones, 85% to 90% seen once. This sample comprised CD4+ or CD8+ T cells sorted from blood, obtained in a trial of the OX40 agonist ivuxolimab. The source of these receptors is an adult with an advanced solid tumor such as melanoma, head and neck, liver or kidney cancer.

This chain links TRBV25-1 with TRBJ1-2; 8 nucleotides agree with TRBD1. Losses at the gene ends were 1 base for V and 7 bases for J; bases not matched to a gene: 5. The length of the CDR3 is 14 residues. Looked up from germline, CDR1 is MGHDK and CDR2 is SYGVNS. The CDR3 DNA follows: TGTGCCAGCAGTGAATGGGCAGGGGGCATTGGCTACACCTTC. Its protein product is CASSEWAGGIGYTF.

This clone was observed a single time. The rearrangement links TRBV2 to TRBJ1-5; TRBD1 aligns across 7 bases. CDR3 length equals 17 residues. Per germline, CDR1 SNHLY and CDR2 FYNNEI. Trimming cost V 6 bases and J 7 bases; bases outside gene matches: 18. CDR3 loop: CASRGPLLGRGFQPQHF. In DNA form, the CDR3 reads TGTGCCAGCAGGGGTCCTCTTTTGGGCAGGGGGTTCCAGCCCCAGCATTTT.

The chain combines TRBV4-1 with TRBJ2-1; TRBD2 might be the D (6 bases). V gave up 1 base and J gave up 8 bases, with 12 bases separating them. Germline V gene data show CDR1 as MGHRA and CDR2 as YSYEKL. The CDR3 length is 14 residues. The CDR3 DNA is TGCGCCAGCAGCCAAGTCGGGAGTTTCCATGAGCAGTTCTTC. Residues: CASSQVGSFHEQFF.

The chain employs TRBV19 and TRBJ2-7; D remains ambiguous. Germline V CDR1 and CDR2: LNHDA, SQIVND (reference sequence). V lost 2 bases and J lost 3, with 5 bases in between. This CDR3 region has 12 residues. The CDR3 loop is CASSINDYEQYF. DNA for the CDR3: TGTGCCAGTAGTATAAACGACTACGAGCAGTACTTC.

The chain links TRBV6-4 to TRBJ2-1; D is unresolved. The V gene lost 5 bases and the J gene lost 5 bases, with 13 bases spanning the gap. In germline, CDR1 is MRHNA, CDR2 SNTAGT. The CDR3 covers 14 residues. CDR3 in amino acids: CASSKDDGHNEQFF. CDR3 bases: TGTGCCAGCAGTAAAGACGACGGACACAATGAGCAGTTCTTC.

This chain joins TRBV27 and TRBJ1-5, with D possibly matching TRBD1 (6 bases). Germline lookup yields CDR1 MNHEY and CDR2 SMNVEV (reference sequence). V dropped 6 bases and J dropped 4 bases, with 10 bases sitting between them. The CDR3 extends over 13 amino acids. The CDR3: CASSLQGNQPQHF. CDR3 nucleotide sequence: TGTGCCAGCAGCTTACAGGGAAATCAGCCCCAGCATTTT.

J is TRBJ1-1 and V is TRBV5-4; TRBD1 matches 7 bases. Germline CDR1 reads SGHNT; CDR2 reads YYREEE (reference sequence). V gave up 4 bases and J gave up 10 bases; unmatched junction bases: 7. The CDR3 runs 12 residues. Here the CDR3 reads CASSRDRRSAFF. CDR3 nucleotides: TGTGCCAGCAGCCGGGACAGAAGATCAGCTTTCTTT.

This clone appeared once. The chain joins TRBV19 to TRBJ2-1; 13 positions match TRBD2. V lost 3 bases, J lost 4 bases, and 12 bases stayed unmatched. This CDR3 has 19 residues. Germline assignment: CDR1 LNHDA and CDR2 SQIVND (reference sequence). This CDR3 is CASSIYTSGRGAIYNEQFF. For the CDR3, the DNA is TGTGCCAGTAGTATTTACACTAGCGGGAGGGGCGCGATTTACAATGAGCAGTTCTTC. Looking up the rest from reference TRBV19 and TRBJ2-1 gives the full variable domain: DGGITQSPKYLFRKEGQNVTLSCEQNLNHDAMYWYRQDPGQGLRLIYYSQIVNDFQKGDIAEGYSVSREKKESFPLTVTSAQKNPTAFYLCASSIYTSGRGAIYNEQFFGPGTRLTVL.

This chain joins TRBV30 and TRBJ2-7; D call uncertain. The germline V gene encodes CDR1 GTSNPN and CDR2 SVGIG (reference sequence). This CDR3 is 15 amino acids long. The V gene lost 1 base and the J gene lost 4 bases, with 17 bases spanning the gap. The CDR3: CAWSGGTNSLYEQYF. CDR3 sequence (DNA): TGTGCCTGGAGTGGAGGTACAAACTCCCTTTACGAGCAGTACTTC.

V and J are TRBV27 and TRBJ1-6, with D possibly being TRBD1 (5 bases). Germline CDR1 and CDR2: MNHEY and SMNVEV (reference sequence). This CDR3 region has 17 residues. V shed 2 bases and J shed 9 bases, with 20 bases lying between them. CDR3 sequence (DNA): TGTGCCAGCAGTTTAACCACGTATCCTAAGGGGAGTTCACCCCTCCACTTT. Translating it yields CASSLTTYPKGSSPLHF.

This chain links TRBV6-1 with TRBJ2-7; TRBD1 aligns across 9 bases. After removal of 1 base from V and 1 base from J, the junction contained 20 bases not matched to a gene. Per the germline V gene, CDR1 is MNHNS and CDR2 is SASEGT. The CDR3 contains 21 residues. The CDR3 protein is CASSEEVRGASGTGRSYEQYF. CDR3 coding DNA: TGTGCCAGCAGTGAAGAAGTCCGTGGGGCCTCCGGGACAGGGAGGTCCTACGAGCAGTACTTC.

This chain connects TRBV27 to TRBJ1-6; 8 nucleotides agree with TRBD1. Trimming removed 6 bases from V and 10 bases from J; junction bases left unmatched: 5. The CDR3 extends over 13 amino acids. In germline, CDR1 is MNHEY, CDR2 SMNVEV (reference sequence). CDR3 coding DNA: TGTGCCAGCAGGGGACAGGCTTTGTCACCCCTCCACTTT. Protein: CASRGQALSPLHF.

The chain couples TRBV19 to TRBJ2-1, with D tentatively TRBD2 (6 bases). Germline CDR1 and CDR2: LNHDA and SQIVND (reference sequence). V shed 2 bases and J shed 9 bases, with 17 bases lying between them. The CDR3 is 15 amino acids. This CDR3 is CASSILRLEIGEQFF. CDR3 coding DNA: TGTGCCAGTAGTATACTTCGACTAGAGATCGGTGAGCAGTTCTTC.